This TCR beta chain was obtained from a study of vaccination and CD4 T cells after COVID-19. J lost 0 bases, V lost 1 base, and 11 bases had no gene match. The CDR3 is 20 amino acids. About this clonotype: Its antigen is unidentified.

Cultured CD4+ T-cell DNA underwent Oncomine TCR Beta short-read sequencing. TCRdb ran MiXCR on the PCR reads and lists one entry per CDR3 protein. This sample has some 6,900 distinct CDR3 sequences; around half occur once, and the top ten carry 25% to 40%. Treatment meaning: roughly 10-day PBMC culture with coronavirus spike peptide pools or control peptides (ViraFEST assay). During the years 2011-2018, before the COVID-19 pandemic, the unexposed donor's CD4+ T cells were collected. The sequencing input was CD4+ T cells from blood, cultured in vitro. The sequence was obtained from a human donor in good health. The rearrangement joins TRBV12-3 or TRBV12-4 to TRBJ2-3; TRBD2 agrees at 12 bases. The CDR3 region has the DNA TGTGCCAGCAGTTTAGGAAGCCTCCGAGGACTAGCGGGAAGCACAGATACGCAGTATTTT. This gives the protein CASSLGSLRGLAGSTDTQYF.